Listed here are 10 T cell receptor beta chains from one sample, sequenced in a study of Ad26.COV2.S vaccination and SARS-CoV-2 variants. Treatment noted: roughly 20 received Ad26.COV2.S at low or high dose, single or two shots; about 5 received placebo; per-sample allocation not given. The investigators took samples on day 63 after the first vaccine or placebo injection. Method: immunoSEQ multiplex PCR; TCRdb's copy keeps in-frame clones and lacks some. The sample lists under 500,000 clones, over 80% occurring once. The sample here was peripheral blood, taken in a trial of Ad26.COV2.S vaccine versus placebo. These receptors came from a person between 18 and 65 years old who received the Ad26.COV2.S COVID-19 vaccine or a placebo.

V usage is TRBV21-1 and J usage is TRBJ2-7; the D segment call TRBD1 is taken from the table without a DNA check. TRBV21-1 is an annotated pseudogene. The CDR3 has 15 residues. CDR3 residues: CASSKEGTGHYEQYF. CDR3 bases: TGTGCCAGCAGCAAAGAGGGGACAGGGCACTACGAGCAGTACTTC.

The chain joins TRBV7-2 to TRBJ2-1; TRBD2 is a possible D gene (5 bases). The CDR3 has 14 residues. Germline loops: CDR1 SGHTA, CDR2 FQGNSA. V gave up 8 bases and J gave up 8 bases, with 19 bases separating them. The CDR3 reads CASLEGVYRYEQFF. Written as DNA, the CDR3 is TGTGCCAGCCTCGAGGGTGTGTATCGCTATGAGCAGTTCTTC.

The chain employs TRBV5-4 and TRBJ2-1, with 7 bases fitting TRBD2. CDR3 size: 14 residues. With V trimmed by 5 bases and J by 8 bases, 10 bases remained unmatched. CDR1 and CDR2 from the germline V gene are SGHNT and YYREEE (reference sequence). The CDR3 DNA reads TGTGCCAGCAGGTTTGGGGGGGGAGGAGATGAGCAGTTCTTC. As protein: CASRFGGGGDEQFF.

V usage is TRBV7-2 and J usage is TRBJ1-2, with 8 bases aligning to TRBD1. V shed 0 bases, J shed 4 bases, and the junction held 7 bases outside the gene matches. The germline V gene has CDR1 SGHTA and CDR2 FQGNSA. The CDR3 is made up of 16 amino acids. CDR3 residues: CASSLAHGQGAYGYTF. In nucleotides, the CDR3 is TGTGCCAGCAGCTTAGCGCACGGACAGGGAGCCTATGGCTACACCTTC.

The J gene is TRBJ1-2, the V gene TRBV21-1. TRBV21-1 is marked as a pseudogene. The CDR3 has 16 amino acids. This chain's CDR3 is CASSISYRGRLYGYTF. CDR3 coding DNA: TGTGCCAGCAGCATATCTTACCGGGGACGGCTCTATGGCTACACCTTC.

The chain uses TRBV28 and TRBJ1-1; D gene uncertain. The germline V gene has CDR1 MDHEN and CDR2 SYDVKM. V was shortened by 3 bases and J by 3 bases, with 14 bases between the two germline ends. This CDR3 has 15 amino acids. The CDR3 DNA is TGTGCCAGCAGTTTGTTAGAGGGAGCTGACACTGAAGCTTTCTTT. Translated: CASSLLEGADTEAFF.

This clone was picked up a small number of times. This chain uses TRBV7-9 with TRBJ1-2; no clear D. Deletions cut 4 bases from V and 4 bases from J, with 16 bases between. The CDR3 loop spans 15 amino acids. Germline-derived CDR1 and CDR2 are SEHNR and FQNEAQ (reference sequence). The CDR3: CASSSPSIGIYGYTF. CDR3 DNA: TGTGCCAGCAGCTCACCTTCGATAGGAATCTATGGCTACACCTTC.

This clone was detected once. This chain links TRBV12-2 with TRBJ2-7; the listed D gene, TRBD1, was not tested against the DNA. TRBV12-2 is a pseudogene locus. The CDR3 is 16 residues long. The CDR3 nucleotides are TGTGCAAGTCGCTTAGGCCCACAGGGGGGGTTTTACGAGCAGTACTTC. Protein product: CASRLGPQGGFYEQYF.

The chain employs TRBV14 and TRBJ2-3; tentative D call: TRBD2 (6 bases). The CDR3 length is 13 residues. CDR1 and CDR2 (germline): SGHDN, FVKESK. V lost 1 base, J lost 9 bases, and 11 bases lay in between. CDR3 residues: CASSQGLELTQYF. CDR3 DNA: TGTGCCAGCAGCCAAGGACTAGAACTCACGCAGTATTTT.

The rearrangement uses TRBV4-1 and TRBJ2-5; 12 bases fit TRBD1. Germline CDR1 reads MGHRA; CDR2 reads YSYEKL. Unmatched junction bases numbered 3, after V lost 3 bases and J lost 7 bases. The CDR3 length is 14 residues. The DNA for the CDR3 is TGCGCCAGCAGCCAGCCGGGACAGGGGGCGACCCAGTACTTC. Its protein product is CASSQPGQGATQYF.